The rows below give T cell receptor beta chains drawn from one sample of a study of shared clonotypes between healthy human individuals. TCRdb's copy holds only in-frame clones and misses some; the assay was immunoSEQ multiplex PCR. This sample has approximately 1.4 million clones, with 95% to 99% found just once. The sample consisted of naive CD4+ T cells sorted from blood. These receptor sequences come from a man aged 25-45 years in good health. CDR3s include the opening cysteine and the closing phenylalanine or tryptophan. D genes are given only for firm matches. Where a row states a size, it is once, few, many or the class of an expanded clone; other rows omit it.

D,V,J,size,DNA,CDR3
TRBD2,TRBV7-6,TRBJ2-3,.,TGTGCCAGCAGCTTATTTACTAGCGGCACAGATACGCAGTATTTT,CASSLFTSGTDTQYF
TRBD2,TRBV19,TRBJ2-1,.,TGTGCCAGTAGTATCCGGGAGGCTTACAATGAGCAGTTCTTC,CASSIREAYNEQFF
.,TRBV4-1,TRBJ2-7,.,TGCGCCAGCAGCCGTCGGGGCTCCTACGAGCAGTACTTC,CASSRRGSYEQYF
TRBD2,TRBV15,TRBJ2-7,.,TGTGCCACCAGCAGAGATCGGCTAGCGGACGAGCAGTACTTC,CATSRDRLADEQYF
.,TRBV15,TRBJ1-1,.,TGTGCCACCAGCAGAGATTTCGGGGGTACTGAAGCTTTCTTT,CATSRDFGGTEAFF
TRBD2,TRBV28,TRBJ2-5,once,TGTGCCAGCAGTCCTCAGACTAGCGGAGGGACCCAGTACTTC,CASSPQTSGGTQYF
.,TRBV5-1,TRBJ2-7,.,TGCGCCAGCACCCCTTCGCCATCCCCGAACTACGAGCAGTACTTC,CASTPSPSPNYEQYF
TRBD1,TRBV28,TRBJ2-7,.,TGTGCCAGCAGTTACCCACAGGGGCCGGCCTACGAGCAGTACTTC,CASSYPQGPAYEQYF
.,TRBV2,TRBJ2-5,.,TGTGCCAGCAGTGAATTCTCAGGGGCTCGGGAGACCCAGTACTTC,CASSEFSGARETQYF
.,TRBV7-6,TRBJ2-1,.,TGTGCCAGCAGCTTAGCGGATGGCCCCTACAATGAGCAGTTCTTC,CASSLADGPYNEQFF
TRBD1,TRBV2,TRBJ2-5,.,TGTGCCAGCAGTGAATTTCAGGGGGCCCCTCCTGCCCAGTACTTC,CASSEFQGAPPAQYF
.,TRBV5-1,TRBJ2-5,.,TGCGCCAGCACCCGGACACCGCTGGTAGATCAAGAGACCCAGTACTTC,CASTRTPLVDQETQYF
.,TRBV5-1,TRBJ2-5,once,TGCGCCAGCAGCTTGAAGCCGGGTAAAGAGACCCAGTACTTC,CASSLKPGKETQYF
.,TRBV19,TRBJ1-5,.,TGTGCCAGTAGTATAGACGGGGGTTTCAATCAGCCCCAGCATTTT,CASSIDGGFNQPQHF
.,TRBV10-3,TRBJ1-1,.,TGTGCCACCGACCAAGGACAGAAGAACACTGAAGCTTTCTTT,CATDQGQKNTEAFF
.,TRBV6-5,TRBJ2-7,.,TGTGCCAGCAGCCTAGGACGGATAACCTTCTACGAGCAGTACTTC,CASSLGRITFYEQYF
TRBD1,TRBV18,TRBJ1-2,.,TGTGCCAGCTCACCACTTCGGACAGGAGGGAACTATGGCTACACCTTC,CASSPLRTGGNYGYTF
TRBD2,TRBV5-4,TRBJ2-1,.,TGTGCCAGCAGCTTGGGAGGCGGCGGGACTAGCGGGAGTAATGAGCAGTTCTTC,CASSLGGGGTSGSNEQFF
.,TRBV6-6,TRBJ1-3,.,TGTGCCAGCAGGAGGCTTACGAGCTCTGGAAACACCATATATTTT,CASRRLTSSGNTIYF
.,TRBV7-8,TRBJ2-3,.,TGTGCCAGCAGCTTATTCTCAGATACGCAGTATTTT,CASSLFSDTQYF
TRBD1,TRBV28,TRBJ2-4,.,TGTGCCAGCAGGATTCAGGGGGCGAAGGGCAAAAACATTCAGTACTTC,CASRIQGAKGKNIQYF
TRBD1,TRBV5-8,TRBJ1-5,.,TGTGCCAGCAGCAGGACAGGGACCTCCCACGATCAGCCCCAGCATTTT,CASSRTGTSHDQPQHF
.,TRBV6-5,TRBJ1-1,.,TGTGCCAGCAGTTGGGGGGCTGGGGCGCGGAACACTGAAGCTTTCTTT,CASSWGAGARNTEAFF